These T cell receptor beta chains were read from a single sample in a study of blood T cell repertoires in COVID-19. Method: immunoSEQ multiplex PCR; TCRdb's copy keeps in-frame clones and lacks some. The sample records around 94,000 clones, 78% being singletons. The material sequenced was peripheral blood. The receptors come from a man aged 60 to 75 with active or convalescent COVID-19. CDR3s leave out the opening cysteine and the closing phenylalanine or tryptophan.

v_gene: TRBV18
j_gene: TRBJ2-6
len: 16
CDR3aa: ASSPRAGVLRGANVLT

v_gene: TRBV2
j_gene: TRBJ2-1
len: 11
CDR3aa: ACREGSYNEQF

v_gene: TRBV18
j_gene: TRBJ1-3
len: 15
CDR3aa: ASSPRTGGQSGNTIY

v_gene: TRBV5-3
j_gene: TRBJ1-5
len: 14
CDR3aa: ARRLGDIRSNQPQH

v_gene: TRBV29-1
j_gene: TRBJ1-4
len: 13
CDR3aa: SVEGRQGEIEKLF

v_gene: TRBV18
j_gene: TRBJ1-1
len: 11
CDR3aa: ASSSGLNTEAF

v_gene: TRBV7-9
j_gene: TRBJ2-7
len: 12
CDR3aa: ASSPTGAPYEQY

v_gene: TRBV30
j_gene: TRBJ1-3
len: 13
CDR3aa: AWSRIQGPGNTIY

v_gene: TRBV29-1
j_gene: TRBJ2-2
len: 10
CDR3aa: SVAQNTGELF

v_gene: TRBV28
j_gene: TRBJ2-1
len: 11
CDR3aa: ASRLGTYNEQF

v_gene: TRBV3-1/TRBV3-2
j_gene: TRBJ2-1
len: 14
CDR3aa: ASSLKGRGLDNEQF

v_gene: TRBV28
j_gene: TRBJ1-4
len: 11
CDR3aa: ASSLQGDEKLF

v_gene: TRBV30
j_gene: TRBJ2-1
len: 11
CDR3aa: AWMRGGDNEQF

v_gene: TRBV9
j_gene: TRBJ1-2
len: 12
CDR3aa: ASSVGQGIYGYT

v_gene: TRBV9
j_gene: TRBJ2-1
len: 13
CDR3aa: ASSVDPSRANEQF

v_gene: TRBV19
j_gene: TRBJ1-1
len: 12
CDR3aa: ASISRQGKTEAF

v_gene: TRBV7-8
j_gene: TRBJ2-5
len: 9
CDR3aa: ASSPLETQY

v_gene: TRBV6-5
j_gene: TRBJ2-1
len: 12
CDR3aa: ASSRRTSDNEQF

v_gene: TRBV11-3
j_gene: TRBJ2-7
len: 15
CDR3aa: ASSLAPGGLSSYEQY

v_gene: TRBV28
j_gene: TRBJ2-7
len: 13
CDR3aa: ASSPPGLAAYEQY

v_gene: TRBV5-1
j_gene: TRBJ2-1
len: 13
CDR3aa: ASSLTSGPYNEQF

v_gene: TRBV28
j_gene: TRBJ2-1
len: 14
CDR3aa: ASRLGTSGSYNEQF

v_gene: TRBV11-3
j_gene: TRBJ2-5
len: 15
CDR3aa: ASSLDRGGAAQETQY

v_gene: TRBV11-3
j_gene: TRBJ1-1
len: 13
CDR3aa: ASSLGAGWNTEAF

v_gene: TRBV2
j_gene: TRBJ2-2
len: 11
CDR3aa: ASSAFGDGELF

v_gene: TRBV5-1
j_gene: TRBJ2-2
len: 15
CDR3aa: ASSLGRTGAGTGELF

v_gene: TRBV7-2
j_gene: TRBJ1-2
len: 13
CDR3aa: ASSPAGTPNYGYT

v_gene: TRBV27
j_gene: TRBJ2-1
len: 13
CDR3aa: ASSLSVGSYNEQF

v_gene: TRBV7-9
j_gene: TRBJ2-3
len: 12
CDR3aa: ASTVSGSTDTQY

v_gene: TRBV7-3
j_gene: TRBJ2-7
len: 13
CDR3aa: ASSLGTSASYEQY

v_gene: TRBV7-2
j_gene: TRBJ1-5
len: 11
CDR3aa: ASSYYSNQPQH

v_gene: TRBV5-6
j_gene: TRBJ2-2
len: 14
CDR3aa: ASNRDRSSNTGELF

v_gene: TRBV29-1
j_gene: TRBJ1-1
len: 12
CDR3aa: SVEAGGMNTEAF

v_gene: TRBV24-1
j_gene: TRBJ1-2
len: 9
CDR3aa: ATSTGYGYT

v_gene: TRBV30
j_gene: TRBJ1-1
len: 14
CDR3aa: AWSVQYGQRNTEAF

v_gene: TRBV30
j_gene: TRBJ1-2
len: 9
CDR3aa: AWSTLNPLT

v_gene: TRBV19
j_gene: TRBJ2-5
len: 14
CDR3aa: ASSIVYGRAMETQY